Listed here are 21 T cell receptor beta chains from one sample, sequenced in a study of T cell responses to AZD1222 COVID-19 vaccine. Measured with immunoSEQ multiplex PCR; TCRdb has only the in-frame clones, and not every one. The table has roughly 100,000 clones, about 81% seen once. The material was peripheral blood, obtained on day 0 of AZD1222 vaccination. The receptors were gathered from an adult in good health.

This clone was seen more than once but under ten times. The chain uses TRBV18 and TRBJ1-1, with 9 bases that match TRBD1. Germline CDR1 is KGHSH and CDR2 is LQKENI. The CDR3 has 15 residues. V lost 3 bases, J lost 5 bases, and 7 bases stayed unmatched. The DNA for the CDR3 is TGTGCCAGCTCACCTCAGACAGGGGGTGATACTGAAGCTTTCTTT. Protein product: CASSPQTGGDTEAFF.

The gene calls are TRBV2 and TRBJ1-2; D possibly corresponds to TRBD1 (5 bases). The V gene's germline CDR1 is SNHLY and CDR2 FYNNEI. This CDR3 comprises 14 residues. V lost 6 bases and J 0 bases, leaving 11 bases between the germline ends. This CDR3 reads CASRGMTANYGYTF. CDR3 DNA sequence: TGTGCCAGCAGGGGGATGACAGCTAACTATGGCTACACCTTC. Complete variable domain (other parts from reference TRBV2 and TRBJ1-2): EPEVTQTPSHQVTQMGQEVILRCVPISNHLYFYWYRQILGQKVEFLVSFYNNEISEKSEIFDDQFSVERPDGSNFTLKIRSTKLEDSAMYFCASRGMTANYGYTFGSGTRLTVV.

CDR3 sequence: CASSQVGGQNTEAFF. Here the CDR3 DNA reads TGTGCCAGCAGCCAAGTTGGGGGACAGAACACTGAAGCTTTCTTT. The chain carries TRBV3-1 (or the pseudogene TRBV3-2) and TRBJ1-1; maybe TRBD1 (6 bases). CDR3 length: 15 amino acids. Germline V gene sequence: CDR1 LGHDT, CDR2 YNNKEL (reference sequence). Trimming took off 1 base at V and 1 base at J, with 10 bases between the two ends.

This chain uses TRBV12-3 or TRBV12-4 with TRBJ1-2, with D unresolved. V was pared by 3 bases and J by 8 bases, with 13 bases between. The CDR3 length is 13 residues. The CDR3 sequence is CASSFNRGDGYTF. In DNA, the CDR3 is TGTGCCAGCAGTTTTAATCGAGGAGACGGCTACACCTTC.

The chain combines TRBV30 with TRBJ2-1; 7 bases line up with TRBD2. Germline V gives CDR1 GTSNPN, CDR2 SVGIG (reference sequence). The V segment lost 1 base and the J segment 6 bases; nucleotides outside the gene matches: 3. The CDR3 is 13 residues long. This CDR3 is CAWSASGLNEQFF. In DNA form, the CDR3 reads TGTGCCTGGAGTGCTAGCGGCCTCAATGAGCAGTTCTTC.

The chain employs TRBV6-2 or TRBV6-3 and TRBJ2-2; 8 positions agree with TRBD2. V lost 5 bases, J lost 0 bases, and 2 bases stayed unmatched. The CDR3 is 15 amino acids. Germline V gives CDR1 MNHEY, CDR2 SVGEGT. The CDR3 reads CASSRGGANTGELFF. Here the CDR3 DNA reads TGTGCCAGCAGTCGGGGGGGCGCGAACACCGGGGAGCTGTTTTTT.

The chain recombines TRBV18 with TRBJ2-3, with TRBD2 matching over 8 bases. Germline V lookup: CDR1 KGHSH, CDR2 LQKENI. This CDR3 has 17 residues. With V trimmed by 5 bases and J by 4 bases, 14 bases remained unmatched. CDR3 nucleotide sequence: TGTGCCAGCTCATCCGGGACGGGAGGGTCCGGGTCAGATACGCAGTATTTT. Protein sequence: CASSSGTGGSGSDTQYF.

This clone was seen once. The CDR3 nucleotides are TGTGCCAGCGGAAGGTTAACAGGGGCCTATGGCTACACCTTC. Amino acid sequence: CASGRLTGAYGYTF. The genes are TRBV2 and TRBJ1-2, with 7 bases fitting TRBD1. The V and J ends lost 8 bases and 4 bases, in that order; junction bases with no gene match: 10. CDR1 and CDR2 (germline): SNHLY, FYNNEI. The CDR3 is made up of 14 amino acids.

This chain joins TRBV9 and TRBJ1-3; D not resolved. The CDR3 has 16 residues. The germline gives CDR1 SGDLS, CDR2 YYNGEE. The V end lost 0 bases, the J end lost 0 bases, and 10 bases lay between the germline ends. The CDR3, as DNA: TGTGCCAGCAGCGTAGGTCAGACTTACTCTGGAAACACCATATATTTT. Residues: CASSVGQTYSGNTIYF.

This clone turned up a few times. The identical CDR3 is also encoded by other nucleotide sequences in the sample. The CDR3 DNA sequence: TGTGCCAGCAGTGAAGGGCAGGGAATGAACACTGAAGCTTTCTTT. Amino acid sequence: CASSEGQGMNTEAFF. The V gene is TRBV6-1, the J gene TRBJ1-1, with TRBD1 as a possible D gene (5 bases). There are 15 residues in the CDR3. Germline V CDR1 and CDR2: MNHNS, SASEGT. The V and J ends lost 1 base and 0 bases respectively, with 9 bases between them.

V is TRBV7-7 and J is TRBJ2-7, with 7 bases aligning to TRBD1. Germline values: CDR1 SSHAT, CDR2 FNYEAQ (reference sequence). With V trimmed by 1 base and J by 1 base, 4 bases remained unmatched. CDR3 size: 15 residues. DNA for the CDR3: TGTGCCAGCAGCTTAGTCGAGGGGGCTTCCTACGAGCAGTACTTC. Translated, it gives CASSLVEGASYEQYF. The full variable domain, its missing parts supplied by reference TRBV7-7 and TRBJ2-7, is GAGVSQSPRYKVTKRGQDVTLRCDPISSHATLYWYQQALGQGPEFLTYFNYEAQPDKSGLPSDRFSAERPEGSISTLTIQRTEQRDSAMYRCASSLVEGASYEQYFGPGTRLTVT.

Concerning this clone: This may stem from a read error, because a much larger clone lies one nucleotide away. The chain has TRBV6-4 and TRBJ2-2, with D perhaps matching TRBD2 (6 bases). V lost 4 bases to trimming and J lost 3 bases, with 6 bases between them. The CDR3 spans 13 residues. In germline, CDR1 is MRHNA, CDR2 SNTAGT. CDR3 nucleotides: TGTGCCAGCAGTGCGGGGGACACCGGGGAGCTGTTTTTT. This codes for CASSAGDTGELFF.

This clone has more than one count but fewer than ten. The chain recombines TRBV4-3 with TRBJ1-2; no clear D. CDR1 and CDR2 (germline): LGHNA, YSLEER. This CDR3 is 16 amino acids long. V was clipped by 1 base and J by 5 bases, with 17 bases between them. CDR3 amino acids: CASSQVSTTRSYGYTF. CDR3 bases: TGCGCCAGCAGCCAAGTATCGACAACACGATCTTATGGCTACACCTTC.

The CDR3 nucleotides read TGTGCCAGCTCACCACTCCCGACAGGGACGAACACTGAAGCTTTCTTT. This codes for CASSPLPTGTNTEAFF. The chain employs TRBV18 and TRBJ1-1; 7 nucleotides agree with TRBD1. The junction had 6 bases not matched to a gene; V was cut back by 1 base and J by 1 base. Germline values: CDR1 KGHSH, CDR2 LQKENI. The CDR3 contains 16 residues.

V usage is TRBV19 and J usage is TRBJ2-7; D might be TRBD1 or TRBD2, each matching 7 bases. V lost 4 bases, J lost 7 bases, and 14 bases lay in between. Germline V CDR1 and CDR2: LNHDA, SQIVND (reference sequence). The CDR3 covers 13 residues. The CDR3 DNA is TGTGCCAGTAGTACCGGGACAGCGGGGGAGCAGTACTTC. It yields the protein CASSTGTAGEQYF.

This chain connects TRBV19 to TRBJ1-1, with no clear D. The CDR3 is 13 residues long. Germline CDR1 LNHDA, CDR2 SQIVND (reference sequence). V dropped 3 bases and J dropped 6 bases, with 11 bases sitting between them. CDR3 sequence (DNA): TGTGCCAGTAGTATCGAGGGATCGGCTGAAGCTTTCTTT. Amino acid sequence: CASSIEGSAEAFF. The variable domain in full, completed from reference TRBV19 and TRBJ1-1, reads DGGITQSPKYLFRKEGQNVTLSCEQNLNHDAMYWYRQDPGQGLRLIYYSQIVNDFQKGDIAEGYSVSREKKESFPLTVTSAQKNPTAFYLCASSIEGSAEAFFGQGTRLTVV.

The rearrangement uses TRBV5-6 and TRBJ1-2, with D uncertain. Germline V gives CDR1 SGHDT, CDR2 YYEEEE. V was cut by 5 bases and J by 4 bases, with 3 bases left in between. The CDR3 sequence is 10 residues long. For the CDR3, the DNA is TGTGCCAGCAGTGGCTATGGCTACACCTTC. Its protein product is CASSGYGYTF.

Only one count was recorded for this clone. J is TRBJ2-5 and V is TRBV15, with D perhaps TRBD1 (5 bases). V lost 1 base, J lost 7 bases, and 10 bases lay in between. Germline-derived CDR1 and CDR2 are LNHNV and YYDKDF (reference sequence). The CDR3 consists of 13 residues. CDR3 residues: CATSRGQLGTQYF. CDR3 nucleotide sequence: TGTGCCACCAGCAGAGGACAGCTAGGGACCCAGTACTTC. The full variable domain, completed using reference TRBV15 and TRBJ2-5, is DAMVIQNPRYQVTQFGKPVTLSCSQTLNHNVMYWYQQKSSQAPKLLFHYYDKDFNNEADTPDNFQSRRPNTSFCFLDIRSPGLGDTAMYLCATSRGQLGTQYFGPGTRLLVL.

The chain combines TRBV5-1 with TRBJ2-6; D remains ambiguous. CDR1 SGHRS and CDR2 YFSETQ come from the germline V gene. This CDR3 contains 18 residues. V lost 3 bases and J lost 3, with 19 bases in between. The CDR3 DNA sequence: TGCGCCAGCAGCTCTCAACCGGGCAGTTCGGGTGGGGCCAACGTCCTGACTTTC. Translating gives CASSSQPGSSGGANVLTF.

The chain combines TRBV2 with TRBJ2-3; 13 nucleotides match TRBD2. The length of the CDR3 is 14 residues. With V trimmed by 6 bases and J by 9 bases, 6 bases remained unmatched. Germline CDR1 reads SNHLY; CDR2 reads FYNNEI. This CDR3 is CASSRTSGGGTQYF. For the CDR3, the DNA is TGTGCCAGCAGCAGGACTAGCGGGGGAGGAACGCAGTATTTT.

The chain combines TRBV7-9 with TRBJ1-1, with D uncertain. The CDR3 is 14 residues long. CDR1 is SEHNR, CDR2 FQNEAQ, per germline (reference sequence). V was trimmed by 4 bases and J by 2 bases, leaving 11 bases between them. The CDR3 region has the DNA TGTGCCAGCAGCTCCGGACTGTTAAACACTGAAGCTTTCTTT. Its translation: CASSSGLLNTEAFF.